This T cell receptor (beta chain) was retrieved from a study of blood T cells in healthy people across ages. Alongside a J-beta primer mix, a sample-barcoded 5' primer served in a second PCR lasting roughly 7 to 11 cycles. TCRdb re-called the 5' RACE reads through MiXCR, storing one row per CDR3 protein. The sample includes over 1,300,000 distinct CDR3 sequences, approximately 63% of them seen just once. The germline V and J ends were trimmed by 2 bases and 0 bases, with 8 bases remaining between them. There are 14 residues in the CDR3. Germline V gene lookup returns CDR1 DFQATT and CDR2 SNEGSKA (reference sequence). General study results and limits: Among T cells, TCR beta diversity per million cells dropped roughly linearly as age rose. Aged donors had fewer naive CD4+ cells and lower diversity than long-lived donors.

With regard to this clonotype: Its specificity is unknown.

The sample was blood. The rearrangement uses TRBV20-1 and TRBJ2-1; no clear D. The clonotype originates from a man aged 18 to 30 in good health. Here the CDR3 DNA reads TGCAGTGCTAGATTGGCTGCCTCCTACAATGAGCAGTTCTTC. Translating gives CSARLAASYNEQFF.